This entry concerns a single T cell receptor (beta chain). As yet, its antigen is unknown. Only in-frame clones appear in the TCRdb table, and some are missing; sequencing was by immunoSEQ multiplex PCR. Here the sample spans tens of thousands of clones, roughly 78% being singletons. Sample time point: week 23, last vaccination. Each dose of the vaccine consisted of 300 ug of mutant IDH1 20-mer peptide, with topical imiquimod. These data are taken from a study of a mutant IDH1 vaccine in newly diagnosed glioma. Looking at the study overall: There were about 62% males and around 38% females among treated patients, whose mean age was about 40 years. Standard pretreatment was either radiotherapy, temozolomide, or, for most, radiochemotherapy with temozolomide.

From germline, CDR1 is SNHLY and CDR2 FYNNEI. The CDR3 spans 18 residues. Trimming removed 4 bases from V and 6 bases from J; junction bases left unmatched: 10. Notes on the study in general: Among top peripheral T cell clonotypes, changes seemed unrelated to pseudoprogression.

This sequence was found in a man aged 25 to 40 with glioma. J is TRBJ2-2 and V is TRBV2, with 14 bases lining up with TRBD2. This sample comprised PBMCs, obtained from a glioma patient whose treatment included an IDH1 peptide vaccine. The CDR3 loop is CASSGGTSGRVRAGELFF. For the CDR3, the DNA is TGTGCCAGCAGTGGGGGGACTAGCGGGAGAGTTCGGGCCGGGGAGCTGTTTTTT.